What follows are 24 T cell receptor beta chains derived from one specimen sequenced in a study of shared T cell receptors in the human thymus. The protocol was immunoSEQ multiplex PCR, while the TCRdb copy is restricted to in-frame clones and leaves out a portion. The sample holds 650,000 to 950,000 clones, 70% to 90% seen once. The sample was also linked to a second study, of human thymus T cells.

The sequencing input was thymocytes. The receptor set was obtained from a girl in the first two years of life with a congenital heart defect.

The chain combines TRBV9 with TRBJ1-5; TRBD1 matches at 8 bases. CDR3 length equals 14 residues. With 3 bases clipped from V and 5 bases from J, the junction kept 4 bases outside the gene matches. CDR1 and CDR2 from the germline V gene are SGDLS and YYNGEE. The CDR3 here is CASSASDRDQPQHF. In nucleotides, the CDR3 is TGTGCCAGCAGCGCCTCGGACAGGGATCAGCCCCAGCATTTT.

This chain connects TRBV7-9 to TRBJ1-4; 10 bases are a match to TRBD1. CDR1 is SEHNR and CDR2 is FQNEAQ in the germline V gene (reference sequence). After removal of 5 bases from V and 11 bases from J, the junction contained 8 bases not matched to a gene. The length of the CDR3 is 14 residues. The CDR3, as DNA: TGTGCCAGCAGCCCTCGGGACAGGGGCCCGAAACTGTTTTTT. Residues: CASSPRDRGPKLFF.

The genes are TRBV7-2 and TRBJ2-7, with TRBD1 as a possible D gene (6 bases). Germline V lookup: CDR1 SGHTA, CDR2 FQGNSA. The CDR3 totals 15 residues. V was pared by 5 bases and J by 5 bases, with 19 bases between. CDR3 bases: TGTGCCAGCAGCCTTAGTGGGAGAGGGGGTAACGAGCAGTACTTC. This translates into CASSLSGRGGNEQYF.

This chain uses TRBV27 with TRBJ1-2, with TRBD1 as a possible D gene (6 bases). Germline assignment: CDR1 MNHEY and CDR2 SMNVEV (reference sequence). Deletions cut 5 bases from V and 4 bases from J, with 14 bases between. The CDR3 consists of 14 residues. CDR3 in amino acids: CASSTGRGIYGYTF. The CDR3 nucleotides are TGTGCCAGCAGTACAGGGAGGGGAATCTATGGCTACACCTTC.

The V gene is TRBV10-1, the J gene TRBJ1-2; D gene unclear. This CDR3 is built from 18 residues. Per germline, CDR1 WNHNN and CDR2 SYGVQD (reference sequence). The V end lost 1 base, the J end lost 2 bases, and 20 bases lay between the germline ends. The CDR3 DNA follows: TGCGCCAGCAGTGAGTTGAGTCAGAGGTGGTTTTCGAACTATGGCTACACCTTC. Its translation: CASSELSQRWFSNYGYTF.

This chain connects TRBV19 to TRBJ1-4; 8 bases fit TRBD1. Germline trimming cut 3 bases from V and 6 bases from J; bases unmatched to any gene: 12. CDR3 length equals 17 residues. The germline V gene encodes CDR1 LNHDA and CDR2 SQIVND (reference sequence). CDR3 sequence: CASSMKPKDREDEKLFF. CDR3 DNA: TGTGCCAGTAGTATGAAACCTAAGGACAGGGAAGATGAAAAACTGTTTTTT. Full variable domain (remainder filled in from reference TRBV19 and TRBJ1-4): DGGITQSPKYLFRKEGQNVTLSCEQNLNHDAMYWYRQDPGQGLRLIYYSQIVNDFQKGDIAEGYSVSREKKESFPLTVTSAQKNPTAFYLCASSMKPKDREDEKLFFGSGTQLSVL.

This clone was observed a single time. V and J are TRBV2 and TRBJ2-7; no clear D. Trimming cost V 3 bases and J 3 bases, with 9 bases left between them. The CDR3 is made up of 13 amino acids. The V gene's germline CDR1 is SNHLY and CDR2 FYNNEI. The CDR3 here is CASSDPYHYEQYF. DNA for the CDR3: TGTGCCAGCAGTGACCCCTATCACTACGAGCAGTACTTC. Full variable domain (rest looked up from reference TRBV2 and TRBJ2-7): EPEVTQTPSHQVTQMGQEVILRCVPISNHLYFYWYRQILGQKVEFLVSFYNNEISEKSEIFDDQFSVERPDGSNFTLKIRSTKLEDSAMYFCASSDPYHYEQYFGPGTRLTVT.

The chain uses TRBV9 and TRBJ1-3; D is uncertain. V was pared by 3 bases and J by 8 bases, with 12 bases between. Germline V gives CDR1 SGDLS, CDR2 YYNGEE. The CDR3 spans 13 residues. The CDR3 DNA follows: TGTGCCAGCAGCGAGGTCGAGCGGGACACCATATATTTT. Its translation: CASSEVERDTIYF.

The chain joins TRBV5-1 to TRBJ2-5, with 7 bases matching TRBD2. Germline CDR1 reads SGHRS; CDR2 reads YFSETQ. The CDR3 totals 14 residues. Trimming cost V 9 bases and J 4 bases; bases outside gene matches: 12. The CDR3 reads CATGRAGSGETQYF. CDR3 coding DNA: TGCGCCACTGGAAGAGCGGGGAGCGGAGAGACCCAGTACTTC.

This sequence joins TRBV5-5 and TRBJ2-2; 8 bases map to TRBD2. Germline V gene lookup returns CDR1 SGHKS and CDR2 YYEKEE (reference sequence). V trimming: 1 base; J trimming: 6 bases; junction bases outside the gene matches: 5. This CDR3 contains 15 residues. CDR3 sequence (DNA): TGTGCCAGCAGCTTGTTGCCGGGGGGGGCCGGGGAGCTGTTTTTT. Encoded protein: CASSLLPGGAGELFF. Full variable domain (missing parts from reference TRBV5-5 and TRBJ2-2): DAGVTQSPTHLIKTRGQQVTLRCSPISGHKSVSWYQQVLGQGPQFIFQYYEKEERGRGNFPDRFSARQFPNYSSELNVNALLLGDSALYLCASSLLPGGAGELFFGEGSRLTVL.

The J gene is TRBJ1-4, the V gene TRBV5-1; 9 bases line up with TRBD1. The V gene end was trimmed by 4 bases and the J gene end by 9 bases; junction bases not matched to a gene: 10. The CDR3 length is 15 residues. Germline V gene sequence: CDR1 SGHRS, CDR2 YFSETQ. The CDR3 DNA reads as TGCGCCAGCAGCGGACAGGGGCCCGAGGGTCAAAAACTGTTTTTT. This translates into CASSGQGPEGQKLFF.

J is TRBJ2-1 and V is TRBV5-5; no definite D call. There are 14 residues in the CDR3. Trimming removed 0 bases from V and 10 bases from J, with 14 bases in between. The germline V gene encodes CDR1 SGHKS and CDR2 YYEKEE (reference sequence). In DNA form, the CDR3 reads TGTGCCAGCAGCTTGGGATGGCGGAGAAAGGAGCAGTTCTTC. This gives the protein CASSLGWRRKEQFF.

The V gene is TRBV18, the J gene TRBJ2-7, with TRBD1 matching over 9 bases. The germline V gene has CDR1 KGHSH and CDR2 LQKENI. J was trimmed by 10 bases and V by 0 bases; bases with no gene match: 13. The CDR3 covers 16 residues. The CDR3 DNA follows: TGTGCCAGCTCACCACCGTTAACAGGGGGCAGGTGGGAACAGTACTTC. This encodes CASSPPLTGGRWEQYF.

In this sample, this clone turned up a few times. This chain uses TRBV5-4 with TRBJ1-1; 7 bases agree with TRBD1. The CDR3 loop spans 18 amino acids. With 7 bases clipped from V and 0 bases from J, the junction kept 18 bases outside the gene matches. Germline lookup yields CDR1 SGHNT and CDR2 YYREEE (reference sequence). CDR3 loop: CASQSGGGQEPVNTEAFF. In DNA, the CDR3 is TGTGCCAGCCAATCCGGAGGGGGCCAGGAACCGGTGAACACTGAAGCTTTCTTT.

This chain uses TRBV28 with TRBJ2-7; 7 bases line up with TRBD1. The germline gives CDR1 MDHEN, CDR2 SYDVKM. Losses at the gene ends were 4 bases for V and 3 bases for J; bases not matched to a gene: 15. The CDR3 runs to 17 residues. CDR3 residues: CASSSQLQTGTVYEQYF. CDR3 in DNA: TGTGCCAGCAGTTCTCAATTACAAACCGGGACAGTCTACGAGCAGTACTTC.

There are a few counts of this clone. The CDR3 coding sequence is TGTGCCAGTAGTATAAGGGGCAGCACCTACGAGCAGTACTTC. It translates to CASSIRGSTYEQYF. The chain carries TRBV19 and TRBJ2-7; a possible D gene is TRBD1 (5 bases). Trimming left V 2 bases short and J 2 bases short, with 10 bases between. CDR3 size: 14 residues. Germline CDR1 and CDR2: LNHDA and SQIVND (reference sequence).

V and J are TRBV30 and TRBJ2-7; TRBD1 might be the D (6 bases). The CDR3 loop spans 14 amino acids. The germline V gene has CDR1 GTSNPN and CDR2 SVGIG (reference sequence). V dropped 3 bases and J dropped 6 bases, with 18 bases sitting between them. The CDR3 region is CAWSQQQGFGEQYF. The CDR3 bases are TGTGCCTGGAGCCAACAACAGGGTTTTGGCGAGCAGTACTTC.

The chain is built from TRBV5-1 and TRBJ1-6; D ambiguous. Deletions cut 4 bases from V and 7 bases from J, with 6 bases between. The CDR3 covers 12 residues. CDR1 and CDR2 from the germline V gene are SGHRS and YFSETQ. This CDR3 is CASSQENSPLHF. DNA for the CDR3: TGCGCCAGCAGCCAAGAGAATTCACCCCTCCACTTT.

The chain employs TRBV7-2 and TRBJ2-7; D is perhaps TRBD1 (5 bases). Per germline, CDR1 SGHTA and CDR2 FQGNSA. V lost 6 bases to trimming and J lost 3 bases, with 18 bases between them. The CDR3 is 15 residues long. The CDR3 loop reads CASRKGAGVLYEQYF. For the CDR3, the DNA is TGTGCCAGCAGGAAAGGGGCAGGAGTCCTCTACGAGCAGTACTTC.

The chain has TRBV6-5 and TRBJ2-2; unclear D gene. V was shortened by 6 bases and J by 8 bases, with 7 bases between the two germline ends. The CDR3 extends over 11 amino acids. CDR1 is MNHEY and CDR2 is SVGAGI in the germline V gene. Here the CDR3 reads CASSTRGELFF. DNA of the CDR3: TGTGCCAGCAGCACCAGGGGGGAGCTGTTTTTT.

The rearrangement joins TRBV19 to TRBJ1-2, with D maybe TRBD1 (5 bases). CDR3 length equals 15 residues. The V gene's germline CDR1 is LNHDA and CDR2 SQIVND (reference sequence). V was pared by 6 bases and J by 6 bases, with 20 bases between. CDR3 loop: CASSCGTDGVNGYTF. CDR3 nucleotides: TGTGCCAGTAGCTGCGGGACGGACGGAGTAAATGGCTACACCTTC.

The chain uses TRBV6-5 and TRBJ2-2; TRBD1 matches at 7 bases. The CDR3 is 15 amino acids. V lost 4 bases and J lost 5; bases outside the gene matches: 7. Germline CDR1 reads MNHEY; CDR2 reads SVGAGI. The CDR3 nucleotides read TGTGCCAGCAGTTTTACAGGGGAAGAAACCGGGGAGCTGTTTTTT. It translates to CASSFTGEETGELFF.

J is TRBJ2-7 and V is TRBV7-6, with 8 bases aligning to TRBD1. This CDR3 has 14 amino acids. Germline assignment: CDR1 SGHVS and CDR2 FNYEAQ. Unmatched junction bases numbered 6, after V lost 5 bases and J lost 3 bases. CDR3 bases: TGTGCCAGCAGCCCAAAGACAGGGGACTACGAGCAGTACTTC. Translated, it gives CASSPKTGDYEQYF.

This clone was found once. The chain uses TRBV5-6 and TRBJ1-4; D is uncertain. CDR1 is SGHDT, CDR2 YYEEEE, per germline. The CDR3 sequence is 14 residues long. V was shortened by 0 bases and J by 8 bases, with 11 bases between the two germline ends. CDR3 residues: CASSLAGYKEKLFF. CDR3 DNA sequence: TGTGCCAGCAGCTTGGCGGGTTATAAGGAAAAACTGTTTTTT. The variable domain in full, with the rest retrieved from reference TRBV5-6 and TRBJ1-4, is DAGVTQSPTHLIKTRGQQVTLRCSPKSGHDTVSWYQQALGQGPQFIFQYYEEEERQRGNFPDRFSGHQFPNYSSELNVNALLLGDSALYLCASSLAGYKEKLFFGSGTQLSVL.